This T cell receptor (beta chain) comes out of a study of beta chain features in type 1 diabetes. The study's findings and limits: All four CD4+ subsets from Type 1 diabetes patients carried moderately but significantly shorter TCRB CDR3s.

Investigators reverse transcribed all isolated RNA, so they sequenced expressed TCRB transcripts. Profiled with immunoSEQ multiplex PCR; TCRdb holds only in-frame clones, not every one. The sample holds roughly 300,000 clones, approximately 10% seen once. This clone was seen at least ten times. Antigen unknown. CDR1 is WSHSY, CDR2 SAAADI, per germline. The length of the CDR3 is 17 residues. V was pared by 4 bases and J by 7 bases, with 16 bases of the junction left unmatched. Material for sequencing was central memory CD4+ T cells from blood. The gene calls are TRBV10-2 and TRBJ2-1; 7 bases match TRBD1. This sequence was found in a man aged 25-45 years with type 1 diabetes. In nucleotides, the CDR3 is TGCGCCAGCAGTGCACTTCGACAGGGTATCGTGGGTAATGAGCAGTTCTTC. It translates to CASSALRQGIVGNEQFF.